This T cell receptor beta chain was captured in a study of siplizumab effects on memory and regulatory T cells. Measured with immunoSEQ multiplex PCR; TCRdb has only the in-frame clones, and not every one. The data show around 100,000 clones, with 91% seen just once and 0.15% held by the top ten. The germline V and J ends were trimmed by 2 bases and 1 base, with 12 bases remaining between them. This CDR3 comprises 15 residues. Germline values: CDR1 SGHRS, CDR2 YFSETQ. Sequencing used CD4+ T cells sorted from blood. The source is a human donor in good health. The V and J genes are TRBV5-1 and TRBJ1-1; no reliable D call. DNA of the CDR3: TGCGCCAGCAGCTTAGCCCTGACTGAGAACACTGAAGCTTTCTTT. Amino acids: CASSLALTENTEAFF.